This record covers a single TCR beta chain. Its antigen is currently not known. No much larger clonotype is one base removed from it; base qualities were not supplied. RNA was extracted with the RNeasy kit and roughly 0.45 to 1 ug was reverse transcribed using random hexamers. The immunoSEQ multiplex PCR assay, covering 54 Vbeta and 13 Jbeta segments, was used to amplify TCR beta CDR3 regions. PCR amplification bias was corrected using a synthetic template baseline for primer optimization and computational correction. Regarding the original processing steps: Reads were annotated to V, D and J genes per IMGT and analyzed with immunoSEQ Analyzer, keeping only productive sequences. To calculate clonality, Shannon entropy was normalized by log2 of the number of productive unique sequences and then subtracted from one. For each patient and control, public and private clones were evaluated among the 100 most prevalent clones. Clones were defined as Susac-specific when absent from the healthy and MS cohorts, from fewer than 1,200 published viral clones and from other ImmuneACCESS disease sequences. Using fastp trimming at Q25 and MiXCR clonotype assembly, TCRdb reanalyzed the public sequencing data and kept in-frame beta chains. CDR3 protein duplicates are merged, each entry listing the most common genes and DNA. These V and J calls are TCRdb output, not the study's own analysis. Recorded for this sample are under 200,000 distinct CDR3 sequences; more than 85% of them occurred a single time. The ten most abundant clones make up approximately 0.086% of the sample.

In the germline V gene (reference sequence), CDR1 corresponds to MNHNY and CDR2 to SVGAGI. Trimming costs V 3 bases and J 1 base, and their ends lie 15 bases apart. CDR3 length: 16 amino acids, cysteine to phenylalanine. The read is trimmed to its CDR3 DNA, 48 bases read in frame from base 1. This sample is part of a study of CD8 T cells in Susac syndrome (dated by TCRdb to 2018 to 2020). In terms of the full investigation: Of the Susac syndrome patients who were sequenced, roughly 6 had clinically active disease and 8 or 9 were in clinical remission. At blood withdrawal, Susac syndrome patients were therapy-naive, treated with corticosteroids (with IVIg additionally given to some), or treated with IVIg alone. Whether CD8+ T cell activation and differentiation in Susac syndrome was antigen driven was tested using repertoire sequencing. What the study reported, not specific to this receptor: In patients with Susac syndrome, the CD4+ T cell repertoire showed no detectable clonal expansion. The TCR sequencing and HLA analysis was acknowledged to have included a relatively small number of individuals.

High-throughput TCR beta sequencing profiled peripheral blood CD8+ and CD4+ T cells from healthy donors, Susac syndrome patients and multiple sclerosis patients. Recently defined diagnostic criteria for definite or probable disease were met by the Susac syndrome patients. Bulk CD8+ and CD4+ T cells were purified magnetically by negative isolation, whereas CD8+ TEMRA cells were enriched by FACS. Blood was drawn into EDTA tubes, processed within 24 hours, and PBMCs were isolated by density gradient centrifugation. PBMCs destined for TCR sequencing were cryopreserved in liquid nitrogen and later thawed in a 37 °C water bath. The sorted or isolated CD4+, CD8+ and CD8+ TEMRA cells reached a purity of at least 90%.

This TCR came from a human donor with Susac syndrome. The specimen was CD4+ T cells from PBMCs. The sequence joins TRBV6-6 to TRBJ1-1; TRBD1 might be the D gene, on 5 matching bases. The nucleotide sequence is TGTGCCAGCAGTTATCAGGGAGGTCAGACGAACACTGAAGCTTTCTTT. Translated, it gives CASSYQGGQTNTEAFF.